This entry describes one TCR beta chain. These data belong to a study of blood T cells in healthy people across ages. The people who gave samples were healthy Caucasians from Russia, aged 6 to 90. The CDR3 covers 12 residues. With 4 bases removed from V and 2 bases from J, the gap between germline ends came to 8 bases. CDR1 is DFQATT, CDR2 SNEGSKA, per germline (reference sequence). Primers used in a second PCR of roughly 7 to 12 cycles were a sample-barcoded 5' primer and a J-beta primer mix. TCRdb used MiXCR to reprocess the 5' RACE reads, holding one entry per CDR3 protein. The table includes under 2,000,000 distinct CDR3 sequences, about 50% detected once.

The rearrangement uses TRBV20-1 and TRBJ2-5; D uncertain. This TCR came from a woman in her forties in good health. Sequenced: blood. DNA for the CDR3: TGCAGTGCTAATCCAGAACAAGAGACCCAGTACTTC. Its protein product is CSANPEQETQYF.